Following are 25 T cell receptor beta chains from one sample sequenced in a study of human T cells and chemical hapten exposure. MiXCR, applied by TCRdb to the RACE reads, yields one record per CDR3 protein. Of 300,000 to 450,000 distinct CDR3 sequences detected, approximately 5% appear once; the ten largest clones hold just over 2.5%. Specified time point: pre-sensitization, week 0. Sample treatment: therapeutic diphenylcyclopropenone sensitization with weekly scalp DPC. Sequences were derived from whole blood, sampled in connection with sensitization to the hapten diphenylcyclopropenone (DPC). These receptors all come from a woman in her 50s with alopecia areata. Some clones in this sample may be carry-over from other donors' samples.

This clonotype was picked up a small number of times. J is TRBJ2-1 and V is TRBV12-3 or TRBV12-4; tentatively, D is TRBD2 (6 bases). The germline V and J ends were trimmed by 5 bases and 10 bases, with 18 bases remaining between them. The CDR3 is 14 amino acids. CDR3 sequence: CASSPGNSGFEQFF. CDR3 sequence (DNA): TGTGCCAGCAGTCCGGGGAATAGCGGATTCGAGCAGTTCTTC.

This clonotype was seen at least ten times. The rearrangement uses TRBV6-5 and TRBJ2-3; weak D call: TRBD1 (6 bases). Deletions cut 6 bases from V and 4 bases from J, with 14 bases between. The CDR3 contains 14 residues. Germline lookup yields CDR1 MNHEY and CDR2 SVGAGI. The CDR3 bases are TGTGCCAGCAGATCAGGGGTCTTGGCAGATACGCAGTATTTT. The encoded protein is CASRSGVLADTQYF.

The rearrangement joins TRBV3-1 to TRBJ2-5, with TRBD1 as a possible D gene (5 bases). The V and J ends lost 0 bases and 2 bases respectively, with 16 bases between them. From germline, CDR1 is LGHDT and CDR2 YNNKEL (reference sequence). The CDR3 extends over 17 amino acids. The CDR3 loop is CASSQEGDRSEQETQYF. CDR3 DNA: TGTGCCAGCAGCCAAGAGGGTGACAGATCGGAGCAAGAGACCCAGTACTTC.

V usage is TRBV5-1 and J usage is TRBJ1-1; TRBD1 matches 9 bases. The CDR3 is 14 residues long. Looked up from germline, CDR1 is SGHRS and CDR2 is YFSETQ. The J segment lost 7 bases and the V segment lost 3 bases, leaving 7 bases of the junction unmatched. In DNA form, the CDR3 reads TGCGCCAGCAGCTCACGGACAGGGGCGAATGAAGCTTTCTTT. Protein: CASSSRTGANEAFF. Full variable domain (missing parts from reference TRBV5-1 and TRBJ1-1): KAGVTQTPRYLIKTRGQQVTLSCSPISGHRSVSWYQQTPGQGLQFLFEYFSETQRNKGNFPGRFSGRQFSNSRSEMNVSTLELGDSALYLCASSSRTGANEAFFGQGTRLTVV.

This clonotype was picked up many times. The chain has TRBV6-6 and TRBJ2-1; the match to TRBD1 covers 10 bases. V shed 7 bases, J shed 7 bases, and the junction held 10 bases outside the gene matches. CDR1 MNHNY and CDR2 SVGAGI come from the germline V gene (reference sequence). The CDR3 consists of 15 residues. CDR3 loop: CASKPTGGRRNEQFF. The CDR3 nucleotides are TGTGCCAGCAAACCGACAGGGGGCAGGAGGAATGAGCAGTTCTTC.

This clonotype came up a few times. The chain carries TRBV6-1 and TRBJ2-5; no clear D gene. The CDR3 covers 13 residues. Germline loops: CDR1 MNHNS, CDR2 SASEGT. V was shortened by 5 bases and J by 9 bases, with 16 bases between the two germline ends. CDR3 nucleotide sequence: TGTGCCAGCAGTAAATTAACTGGAAAGGCCCAGTACTTC. Its protein is CASSKLTGKAQYF.

This clonotype was observed at least ten times. The V gene is TRBV7-2, the J gene TRBJ2-5, with 13 bases lining up with TRBD2. The germline gives CDR1 SGHTA, CDR2 FQGNSA. J gave up 4 bases and V 5 bases, and 7 bases lay outside the gene matches. This CDR3 has 16 residues. Here the CDR3 reads CASSPLAGGPGETQYF. CDR3 DNA: TGTGCCAGCAGCCCACTAGCGGGAGGGCCAGGAGAGACCCAGTACTTC.

V gene TRBV5-1 combines with J gene TRBJ1-2; D unresolved. The length of the CDR3 is 14 residues. V gave up 0 bases and J gave up 1 base, with 7 bases separating them. Germline CDR1 is SGHRS and CDR2 is YFSETQ. CDR3 region: CASSLETNNYGYTF. The CDR3 DNA is TGCGCCAGCAGCTTGGAAACCAATAACTATGGCTACACCTTC.

This clonotype was recorded at least ten times. The chain joins TRBV5-1 to TRBJ2-7; 7 positions agree with TRBD1. Germline lookup yields CDR1 SGHRS and CDR2 YFSETQ. J gave up 6 bases and V 3 bases, and 9 bases lay outside the gene matches. This CDR3 is 14 amino acids long. CDR3 sequence: CASSSDRVIAEQYF. The DNA of the CDR3 is TGCGCCAGCAGCTCCGACAGGGTGATAGCCGAGCAGTACTTC. Full variable domain (remainder filled in from reference TRBV5-1 and TRBJ2-7): KAGVTQTPRYLIKTRGQQVTLSCSPISGHRSVSWYQQTPGQGLQFLFEYFSETQRNKGNFPGRFSGRQFSNSRSEMNVSTLELGDSALYLCASSSDRVIAEQYFGPGTRLTVT.

This clonotype was found a few times. The chain couples TRBV29-1 to TRBJ1-5; the D is unclear. Deletions cut 7 bases from V and 4 bases from J, with 11 bases between. Germline V gene sequence: CDR1 SQVTM, CDR2 ANQGSEA. There are 12 residues in the CDR3. CDR3 in DNA: TGCAGCGCTATGGACGGGAATCAGCCCCAGCATTTT. Translating it yields CSAMDGNQPQHF. Full variable domain (remainder filled in from reference TRBV29-1 and TRBJ1-5): SAVISQKPSRDICQRGTSLTIQCQVDSQVTMMFWYRQQPGQSLTLIATANQGSEATYESGFVIDKFPISRPNLTFSTLTVSNMSPEDSSIYLCSAMDGNQPQHFGDGTRLSIL.

This clonotype was detected a few times. V is TRBV10-1 and J is TRBJ2-3; 10 nucleotides agree with TRBD2. The CDR3 has 15 amino acids. Trimming removed 2 bases from V and 6 bases from J; junction bases left unmatched: 5. Germline V gives CDR1 WNHNN, CDR2 SYGVQD (reference sequence). Here the CDR3 reads CASSESSGRPDTQYF. The CDR3 DNA reads as TGCGCCAGCAGTGAGAGTAGCGGGAGGCCGGATACGCAGTATTTT.

V usage is TRBV28 and J usage is TRBJ1-4; no firm D call. V was clipped by 5 bases and J by 7 bases, with 11 bases between them. Germline CDR1 and CDR2: MDHEN and SYDVKM. The CDR3 length is 13 residues. The CDR3 DNA follows: TGTGCCAGCAGTCCCGGCCCGACTGAAAAACTGTTTTTT. Translation gives CASSPGPTEKLFF.

The rearrangement uses TRBV5-5 and TRBJ1-2; D is possibly TRBD1 (6 bases). V lost 4 bases to trimming and J lost 0 bases, with 16 bases between them. Germline assignment: CDR1 SGHKS and CDR2 YYEKEE (reference sequence). CDR3 length equals 16 residues. CDR3 sequence: CASSPLSGAANYGYTF. CDR3 sequence (DNA): TGTGCCAGCAGCCCGTTGTCGGGGGCAGCTAACTATGGCTACACCTTC.

In its sample, this clonotype was seen many times. The J gene is TRBJ2-1, the V gene TRBV20-1, with a weak D call TRBD2 (5 bases). This CDR3 spans 14 amino acids. Germline V gene sequence: CDR1 DFQATT, CDR2 SNEGSKA (reference sequence). Trimming stripped 1 base from V and 4 bases from J, with 11 bases between. The CDR3 nucleotides read TGCAGTGCTAGAGTCGATACGGGGTACAATGAGCAGTTCTTC. The encoded protein is CSARVDTGYNEQFF.

This rearrangement joins TRBV4-3 to TRBJ2-2; no clear D. CDR1 LGHNA and CDR2 YSLEER come from the germline V gene. The CDR3 contains 16 residues. V lost 1 base to trimming and J lost 3 bases, with 12 bases between them. CDR3 sequence: CASSQGVGMDTGELFF. The CDR3 nucleotides are TGCGCCAGCAGCCAAGGTGTGGGAATGGACACCGGGGAGCTGTTTTTT.

This clonotype was detected ten times or more. The chain uses TRBV6-6 and TRBJ1-1; the D is unclear. V lost 3 bases to trimming and J lost 11 bases, with 13 bases between them. The CDR3 totals 12 residues. Germline CDR1 and CDR2: MNHNY and SVGAGI (reference sequence). As DNA, the CDR3 is TGTGCCAGCAGTTATTTGGACGGACCTGCTTTCTTT. The encoded protein is CASSYLDGPAFF.

J is TRBJ2-5 and V is TRBV14, with TRBD1 matching 7 bases. The CDR3 is made up of 16 amino acids. The V gene's germline CDR1 is SGHDN and CDR2 FVKESK. V lost 0 bases to trimming and J lost 2 bases; unmatched junction nucleotides: 6. The CDR3 here is CASSQEIQGLQETQYF. CDR3 in DNA: TGTGCCAGCAGCCAAGAGATACAGGGGCTTCAAGAGACCCAGTACTTC.

This clonotype showed up many times. This chain joins TRBV6-1 and TRBJ1-5; TRBD1 is a possible D gene (5 bases). V lost 1 base to trimming and J lost 3 bases, with 10 bases between them. This CDR3 region has 15 residues. Germline V gene sequence: CDR1 MNHNS, CDR2 SASEGT. The CDR3 region has the DNA TGTGCCAGCAGTGAAGGCCAGGGTCACAATCAGCCCCAGCATTTT. Translating it yields CASSEGQGHNQPQHF.

This clonotype was picked up many times. The J gene is TRBJ1-6, the V gene TRBV20-1; D is perhaps TRBD1 (5 bases). V gave up 0 bases and J gave up 6 bases, with 9 bases separating them. The CDR3 has 14 amino acids. Germline values: CDR1 DFQATT, CDR2 SNEGSKA (reference sequence). The CDR3 coding sequence is TGCAGTGCTAGAGAGGGACTGCTTAATTCACCCCTCCACTTT. Its translation is CSAREGLLNSPLHF.

This clonotype was observed at least ten times. The J gene is TRBJ2-3, the V gene TRBV12-3 or TRBV12-4, with D possibly being TRBD1 (5 bases). V was clipped by 5 bases and J by 2 bases, with 11 bases between them. CDR3 size: 14 residues. CDR3 coding DNA: TGTGCCAGCAGTCGAACAGGAGCCACAGATACGCAGTATTTT. Amino acid sequence: CASSRTGATDTQYF.

The chain has TRBV12-3 or TRBV12-4 and TRBJ1-4; 10 nucleotides line up with TRBD1. This CDR3 has 16 residues. The junction had 10 bases not matched to a gene; V was cut back by 6 bases and J by 6 bases. CDR3 in DNA: TGTGCCAGCAGCGCCGGCCGGGACAGGGGATATGAAAAACTGTTTTTT. Its translation: CASSAGRDRGYEKLFF.

This clonotype has a count of ten or more. V and J are TRBV9 and TRBJ2-3, with TRBD1 identical over 12 bases. Trimming took 3 bases from V and 0 from J; bases not matched to a gene: 11. The germline V gene has CDR1 SGDLS and CDR2 YYNGEE. The CDR3 spans 19 residues. CDR3 coding DNA: TGTGCCAGCAGCGACCGGGACAGGGGGCAAGGAACTAGCACAGATACGCAGTATTTT. This translates into CASSDRDRGQGTSTDTQYF.

The CDR3: CASSSGPSKETQYF. The CDR3 DNA follows: TGTGCCAGCAGCTCAGGACCCAGTAAAGAGACCCAGTACTTC. The rearrangement joins TRBV7-9 to TRBJ2-5; no clear D gene. CDR1 is SEHNR and CDR2 is FQNEAQ in the germline V gene (reference sequence). The length of the CDR3 is 14 residues. V was cut by 4 bases and J by 3 bases, with 12 bases left in between.

This clonotype was found many times. The chain uses TRBV5-1 and TRBJ2-2, with TRBD2 matching 8 bases. V was pared by 4 bases and J by 0 bases, with 2 bases of the junction left unmatched. This CDR3 region has 15 residues. CDR1 is SGHRS and CDR2 is YFSETQ in the germline V gene. The CDR3 DNA reads as TGCGCCAGCAGCCGAGCGGGAGCGAACACCGGGGAGCTGTTTTTT. Protein sequence: CASSRAGANTGELFF.

This clonotype has more than one count but fewer than ten. The CDR3 sequence is CAISETGDDSPLHF. DNA for the CDR3: TGTGCCATCAGCGAGACAGGGGACGATTCACCCCTCCACTTT. The rearrangement links TRBV10-3 to TRBJ1-6, with 8 bases fitting TRBD1. The CDR3 totals 14 residues. Germline V gene data show CDR1 as ENHRY and CDR2 as SYGVKD. After removal of 6 bases from V and 8 bases from J, the junction contained 6 bases not matched to a gene.